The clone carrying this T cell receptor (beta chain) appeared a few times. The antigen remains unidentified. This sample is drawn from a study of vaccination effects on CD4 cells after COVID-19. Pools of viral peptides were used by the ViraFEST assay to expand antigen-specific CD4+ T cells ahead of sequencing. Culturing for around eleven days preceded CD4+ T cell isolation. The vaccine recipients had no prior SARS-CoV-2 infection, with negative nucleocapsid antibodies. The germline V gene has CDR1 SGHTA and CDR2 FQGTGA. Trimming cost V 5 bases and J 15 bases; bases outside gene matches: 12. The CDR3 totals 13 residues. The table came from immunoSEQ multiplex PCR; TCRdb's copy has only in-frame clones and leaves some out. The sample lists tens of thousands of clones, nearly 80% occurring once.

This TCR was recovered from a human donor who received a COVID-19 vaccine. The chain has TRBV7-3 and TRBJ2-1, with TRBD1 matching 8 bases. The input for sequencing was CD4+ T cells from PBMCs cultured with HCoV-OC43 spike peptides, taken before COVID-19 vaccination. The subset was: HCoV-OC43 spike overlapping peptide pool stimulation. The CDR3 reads CASSLIPGQGLFF. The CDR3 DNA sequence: TGTGCCAGCAGCCTAATACCAGGACAGGGACTGTTCTTC. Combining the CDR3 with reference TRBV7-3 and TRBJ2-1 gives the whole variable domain GAGVSQTPSNKVTEKGKYVELRCDPISGHTALYWYRQSLGQGPEFLIYFQGTGAADDSGLPNDRFFAVRPEGSVSTLKIQRTERGDSAVYLCASSLIPGQGLFFGPGTRLTVL.